A selection of T cell receptor beta chains follows, all from one sample in a study of blood T cell repertoires in COVID-19. Measured with immunoSEQ multiplex PCR; TCRdb has only the in-frame clones, and not every one. The table includes some 260,000 clones, approximately 82% detected once. The sample taken for sequencing was peripheral blood. The receptor set was obtained from a woman under 30 with acute or convalescent COVID-19. Both conserved end residues are part of each CDR3. The order of the fields is CDR3 length, V gene, clone size, J gene, D gene, CDR3 DNA, CDR3 protein. A D gene is named only where the DNA matches it firmly. Some rows have no size entry. The others give once, few or many, or a class for an expanded clone.

len: 15
v_gene: TRBV29-1
abundance: -
j_gene: TRBJ1-2
d_gene: -
CDR3nt: TGCAGCGTTGGGCTGGGGGCGCCCCTAGGCGGTGGCTACACCTTC
CDR3aa: CSVGLGAPLGGGYTF

len: 15
v_gene: TRBV29-1
abundance: -
j_gene: TRBJ1-2
d_gene: TRBD1
CDR3nt: TGCCGCGGGGGGGACAGGGTTGATGGGGACTATGGCTACACCTTC
CDR3aa: CRGGDRVDGDYGYTF

len: 16
v_gene: TRBV9
abundance: -
j_gene: TRBJ2-2
d_gene: TRBD2
CDR3nt: TGTGCCAGCAGCGTTGCCAGCGGGAGGTTCAACGGGGAGCTGTTTTTT
CDR3aa: CASSVASGRFNGELFF

len: 16
v_gene: TRBV7-6
abundance: -
j_gene: TRBJ1-4
d_gene: -
CDR3nt: TGTGCCAGCAGCTTAAGAGACAGTGCAACTAATGAAAAACTGTTTTTT
CDR3aa: CASSLRDSATNEKLFF

len: 14
v_gene: TRBV7-2
abundance: once
j_gene: TRBJ1-4
d_gene: -
CDR3nt: TGTGCCAGCCGCGCTGGTGCAACTAATGAAAAACTGTTTTTT
CDR3aa: CASRAGATNEKLFF

len: 14
v_gene: TRBV6-6
abundance: -
j_gene: TRBJ1-1
d_gene: -
CDR3nt: TGTGCCAGCAGTTACGCCAGGGGTGGCACTGAAGCTTTCTTT
CDR3aa: CASSYARGGTEAFF

len: 17
v_gene: TRBV4-3
abundance: -
j_gene: TRBJ1-6
d_gene: TRBD1
CDR3nt: TGCGCCAGCAGCCAAGGTAGCACGGGACAGTATAATTCACCCCTCCACTTT
CDR3aa: CASSQGSTGQYNSPLHF

len: 14
v_gene: TRBV7-9
abundance: once
j_gene: TRBJ2-2
d_gene: -
CDR3nt: TGTGCCAGCAGCGGACCCAGGGACACCGGGGAGCTGTTTTTT
CDR3aa: CASSGPRDTGELFF

len: 13
v_gene: TRBV4-3
abundance: few
j_gene: TRBJ1-5
d_gene: -
CDR3nt: TGCGCCAGCAGCCAAATGACGGGGCAGCCCCAGCATTTT
CDR3aa: CASSQMTGQPQHF

len: 16
v_gene: TRBV4-3
abundance: -
j_gene: TRBJ2-2
d_gene: -
CDR3nt: TGCGCCAGCAGCCAAGAGCCGCAGGGTGGCACCGGGGAGCTGTTTTTT
CDR3aa: CASSQEPQGGTGELFF

len: 19
v_gene: TRBV28
abundance: -
j_gene: TRBJ1-2
d_gene: TRBD1
CDR3nt: TGTGCCAGCAGCCCCGGGGTGGTGGACAGGGGGCCTCTGAACTATGGCTACACCTTC
CDR3aa: CASSPGVVDRGPLNYGYTF

len: 16
v_gene: TRBV18
abundance: once
j_gene: TRBJ2-1
d_gene: TRBD2
CDR3nt: TGTGCCAGCTCACCTTCGGGACTAGCGGACTACAATGAGCAGTTCTTC
CDR3aa: CASSPSGLADYNEQFF

len: 15
v_gene: TRBV14
abundance: once
j_gene: TRBJ2-7
d_gene: TRBD1
CDR3nt: TGTGCCAGCAGCGTAAACAGGGGGAGAGAATACGAGCAGTACTTC
CDR3aa: CASSVNRGREYEQYF

len: 16
v_gene: TRBV7-9
abundance: -
j_gene: TRBJ1-5
d_gene: -
CDR3nt: TGTGCCAGCAGCTTATGGGCAGGGGAAGTAGGTCAGCCCCAGCATTTT
CDR3aa: CASSLWAGEVGQPQHF

len: 12
v_gene: TRBV7-9
abundance: -
j_gene: TRBJ2-5
d_gene: -
CDR3nt: TGTGCCAGCAGCCCTCTATTGGAGACCCAGTACTTC
CDR3aa: CASSPLLETQYF

len: 17
v_gene: TRBV9
abundance: -
j_gene: TRBJ1-2
d_gene: -
CDR3nt: TGTGCCAGCAGCGCCGACGGGATGATACGGGGAGGGGATGGCTACACCTTC
CDR3aa: CASSADGMIRGGDGYTF

len: 15
v_gene: TRBV18
abundance: -
j_gene: TRBJ1-4
d_gene: -
CDR3nt: TGTGCCAGCTCACCACCGGGCTTTTCTAATGAAAAACTGTTTTTT
CDR3aa: CASSPPGFSNEKLFF

len: 16
v_gene: TRBV27
abundance: -
j_gene: TRBJ2-2
d_gene: TRBD2
CDR3nt: TGTGCCAGCAGCCCGATGGGGCTAGCGGGAGCCGGGGAGCTGTTTTTT
CDR3aa: CASSPMGLAGAGELFF

len: 13
v_gene: TRBV29-1
abundance: -
j_gene: TRBJ2-2
d_gene: -
CDR3nt: TGCAGCGTTGGAGTTGGGGGGACCGGGGAGCTGTTTTTT
CDR3aa: CSVGVGGTGELFF

len: 18
v_gene: TRBV7-6
abundance: -
j_gene: TRBJ2-1
d_gene: TRBD2
CDR3nt: TGTGCCAGCAGCTTAGCGGACTTGGCGACTAGCGGGATCAATGAGCAGTTCTTC
CDR3aa: CASSLADLATSGINEQFF

len: 13
v_gene: TRBV24-1
abundance: once
j_gene: TRBJ1-4
d_gene: TRBD1
CDR3nt: TGTGCCACCAGGGACAGGGCGGGCGAAAAACTGTTTTTT
CDR3aa: CATRDRAGEKLFF

len: 17
v_gene: TRBV24-1
abundance: -
j_gene: TRBJ2-2
d_gene: TRBD2
CDR3nt: TGTGCCACCAGTGATTTTAAACTAGCGGGAGGGGCCGGGGAGCTGTTTTTT
CDR3aa: CATSDFKLAGGAGELFF

len: 16
v_gene: TRBV6-6
abundance: -
j_gene: TRBJ2-3
d_gene: TRBD2
CDR3nt: TGTGCCAGCAGTTACCTTAGCGGGGCTAGCACAGATACGCAGTATTTT
CDR3aa: CASSYLSGASTDTQYF

len: 15
v_gene: TRBV7-2
abundance: -
j_gene: TRBJ2-7
d_gene: TRBD1
CDR3nt: TGTGCCAGCAGCTCCGACAGGGATTTTTACTACGAGCAGTACTTC
CDR3aa: CASSSDRDFYYEQYF

len: 14
v_gene: TRBV6-5
abundance: -
j_gene: TRBJ2-7
d_gene: -
CDR3nt: TGTGCCAGCAGGGGGGGACCAGCTTGGGGCGAGCAGTACTTC
CDR3aa: CASRGGPAWGEQYF

len: 16
v_gene: TRBV6-2/TRBV6-3
abundance: -
j_gene: TRBJ2-1
d_gene: -
CDR3nt: TGTGCCAGCAGTTACCCGGACAGCGAGCATTACAATGAGCAGTTCTTC
CDR3aa: CASSYPDSEHYNEQFF

len: 15
v_gene: TRBV29-1
abundance: -
j_gene: TRBJ2-7
d_gene: TRBD1
CDR3nt: TGCAGCGCCGGAGGACAGGTCGGGCTCGGCGGGGAGCAGTACTTC
CDR3aa: CSAGGQVGLGGEQYF

len: 13
v_gene: TRBV18
abundance: once
j_gene: TRBJ2-2
d_gene: -
CDR3nt: TGTGCCAGCTCACCAAGAACAGCCGGGGAGCTGTTTTTT
CDR3aa: CASSPRTAGELFF

len: 14
v_gene: TRBV4-2
abundance: -
j_gene: TRBJ2-5
d_gene: -
CDR3nt: TGTGCCAGCAGCCAAGTGGACAGTGAAGAGACCCAGTACTTC
CDR3aa: CASSQVDSEETQYF